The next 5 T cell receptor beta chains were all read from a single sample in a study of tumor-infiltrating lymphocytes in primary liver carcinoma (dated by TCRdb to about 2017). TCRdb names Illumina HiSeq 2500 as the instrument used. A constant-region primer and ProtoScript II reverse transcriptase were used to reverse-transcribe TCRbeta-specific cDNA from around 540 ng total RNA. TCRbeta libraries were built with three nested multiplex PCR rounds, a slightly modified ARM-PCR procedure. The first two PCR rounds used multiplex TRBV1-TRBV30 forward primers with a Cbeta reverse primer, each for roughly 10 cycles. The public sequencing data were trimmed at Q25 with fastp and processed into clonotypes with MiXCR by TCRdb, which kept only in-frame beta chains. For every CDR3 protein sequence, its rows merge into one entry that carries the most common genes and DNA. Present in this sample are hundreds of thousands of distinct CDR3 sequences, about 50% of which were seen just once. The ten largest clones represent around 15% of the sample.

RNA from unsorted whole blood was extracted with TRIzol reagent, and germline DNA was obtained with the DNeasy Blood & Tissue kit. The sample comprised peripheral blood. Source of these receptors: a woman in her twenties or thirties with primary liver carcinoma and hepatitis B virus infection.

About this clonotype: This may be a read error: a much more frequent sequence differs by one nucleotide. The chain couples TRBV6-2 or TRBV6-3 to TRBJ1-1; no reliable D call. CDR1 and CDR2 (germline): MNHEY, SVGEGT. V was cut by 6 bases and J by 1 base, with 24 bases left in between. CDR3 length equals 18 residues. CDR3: CASRTSGRNLPKNTEAFF. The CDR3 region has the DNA TGTGCCAGCAGGACATCGGGCAGAAATCTTCCTAAGAACACTGAAGCTTTCTTT.

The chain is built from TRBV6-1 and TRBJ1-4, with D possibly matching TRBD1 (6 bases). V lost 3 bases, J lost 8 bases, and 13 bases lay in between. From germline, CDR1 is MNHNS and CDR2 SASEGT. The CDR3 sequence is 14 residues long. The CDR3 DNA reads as TGTGCCAGCAGTGAGAGCAGGGGAGGAGAAAAACTGTTTTTT. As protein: CASSESRGGEKLFF.

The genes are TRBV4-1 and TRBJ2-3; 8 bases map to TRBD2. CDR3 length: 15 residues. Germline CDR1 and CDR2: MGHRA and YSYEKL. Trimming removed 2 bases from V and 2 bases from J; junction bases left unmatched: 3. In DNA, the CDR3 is TGCGCCAGCAGCCAAACTAGCGGAAACACAGATACGCAGTATTTT. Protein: CASSQTSGNTDTQYF.

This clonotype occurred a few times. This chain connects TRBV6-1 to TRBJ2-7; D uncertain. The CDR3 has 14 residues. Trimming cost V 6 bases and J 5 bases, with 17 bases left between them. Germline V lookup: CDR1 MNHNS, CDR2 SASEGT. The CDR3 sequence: CASRWASSKDEQYF. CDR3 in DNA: TGTGCCAGCAGGTGGGCTAGTAGTAAGGACGAGCAGTACTTC.

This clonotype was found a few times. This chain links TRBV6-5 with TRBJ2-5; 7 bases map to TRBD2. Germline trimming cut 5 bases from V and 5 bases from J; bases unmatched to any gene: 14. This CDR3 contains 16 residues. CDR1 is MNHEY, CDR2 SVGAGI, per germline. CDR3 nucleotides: TGTGCCAGCAGTAGGAGCCCGGGACTATACGGGGAGACCCAGTACTTC. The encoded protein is CASSRSPGLYGETQYF.